Listed below are T cell receptor beta chains from one sample, sequenced in a study of CD8 T cells in Susac syndrome. TCRdb independently ran MiXCR on the immunoSEQ multiplex PCR reads; one entry per CDR3 protein. The table lists about 180,000 distinct CDR3 sequences, about 93% of them singletons, with around 0.094% in the top ten. Sample: CD4+ T cells from PBMCs. The receptors derive from a human donor with Susac syndrome. Both conserved end residues are part of each CDR3. Each record gives: D gene, J gene, V gene, clone size, CDR3 DNA, CDR3 protein. D genes are given only for firm matches. Clone size is stated in some rows and not others, as once, few, many or a class when expanded.

D gene: -; J gene: TRBJ1-2; V gene: TRBV20-1; clone size: -; CDR3 DNA: TGCAGTGCTAGTTTTCCCTATGGCTACACCTTC; CDR3 protein: CSASFPYGYTF
D gene: TRBD1; J gene: TRBJ1-1; V gene: TRBV7-4; clone size: -; CDR3 DNA: TGTGCCAGCAGCTTCGAGCCGGAGGGGGACAGGGGTTGGGACATGAACACTGAAGCTTTCTTT; CDR3 protein: CASSFEPEGDRGWDMNTEAFF
D gene: TRBD2; J gene: TRBJ2-1; V gene: TRBV20-1; clone size: -; CDR3 DNA: TGCAGTGCTAGAGACTCGACTAGCGGGAATTACAATGAGCAGTTCTTC; CDR3 protein: CSARDSTSGNYNEQFF
D gene: -; J gene: TRBJ1-1; V gene: TRBV5-1; clone size: -; CDR3 DNA: TGCGCCAGCAGCTTGCCCCGAGCGGCGGGGACTGAAGCTTTCTTT; CDR3 protein: CASSLPRAAGTEAFF
D gene: -; J gene: TRBJ2-7; V gene: TRBV12-3/TRBV12-4; clone size: few; CDR3 DNA: TGTGCCAGCAGTTTGGGGACCGACTACGAGCAGTACTTC; CDR3 protein: CASSLGTDYEQYF
D gene: TRBD2; J gene: TRBJ2-1; V gene: TRBV7-2; clone size: -; CDR3 DNA: TGTGCCAGCAAGAGGACTAGCGGGAGGGTTGAGCAGTTCTTC; CDR3 protein: CASKRTSGRVEQFF
D gene: TRBD1; J gene: TRBJ1-5; V gene: TRBV12-3/TRBV12-4; clone size: once; CDR3 DNA: TGTGCCAGCAGTCCGGGACAGGGGAAGGGTCAGCCCCAGCATTTT; CDR3 protein: CASSPGQGKGQPQHF
D gene: TRBD2; J gene: TRBJ2-7; V gene: TRBV20-1; clone size: -; CDR3 DNA: TGCAGTGCTTGCAAGGGACTAGCGGGAGAGTGCTACGAGCAGTACTTC; CDR3 protein: CSACKGLAGECYEQYF
D gene: TRBD1; J gene: TRBJ2-3; V gene: TRBV7-2; clone size: -; CDR3 DNA: TGTGCCAGCAGCTTAGCCGGGACAGACTTCACAGATACGCAGTATTTT; CDR3 protein: CASSLAGTDFTDTQYF
D gene: -; J gene: TRBJ1-1; V gene: TRBV20-1; clone size: -; CDR3 DNA: TGCAGTGCTAGAGTCAGGGGAACTGAAGCTTTCTTT; CDR3 protein: CSARVRGTEAFF
D gene: -; J gene: TRBJ2-3; V gene: TRBV3-1; clone size: -; CDR3 DNA: TGTGCCAGCAGCCAAAGGGTGGTCGCCTCCACAGATACGCAGTATTTT; CDR3 protein: CASSQRVVASTDTQYF
D gene: -; J gene: TRBJ1-3; V gene: TRBV10-3; clone size: -; CDR3 DNA: TGTGCCATCAGTGAGTCGTCGGACTCTGGAAACACCATATATTTT; CDR3 protein: CAISESSDSGNTIYF
D gene: TRBD1; J gene: TRBJ1-2; V gene: TRBV29-1; clone size: -; CDR3 DNA: TGCAGCGCTGACAGGGAGTCACAGGGTGGCTACACCTTC; CDR3 protein: CSADRESQGGYTF
D gene: -; J gene: TRBJ1-1; V gene: TRBV30; clone size: -; CDR3 DNA: TGTGCCTGGAATTCCGGACAGACAGCTGAAGCTTTCTTT; CDR3 protein: CAWNSGQTAEAFF
D gene: -; J gene: TRBJ2-7; V gene: TRBV15; clone size: -; CDR3 DNA: TGTGCCACCAGCAGAGAGGTGGGGGTCTACGAGCAGTACTTC; CDR3 protein: CATSREVGVYEQYF
D gene: -; J gene: TRBJ2-6; V gene: TRBV29-1; clone size: -; CDR3 DNA: TGCAGCGTTGAGGTCGGCTCTGGGGCCAACGTCCTGACTTTC; CDR3 protein: CSVEVGSGANVLTF
D gene: -; J gene: TRBJ2-1; V gene: TRBV20-1; clone size: -; CDR3 DNA: TGCAGTGCTAGTCACAGTAAGGGCAATGAGCAGTTCTTC; CDR3 protein: CSASHSKGNEQFF
D gene: -; J gene: TRBJ2-1; V gene: TRBV6-2/TRBV6-3; clone size: few; CDR3 DNA: TGTGCCAGCAGTCTGCTAGCAAATGAGCAGTTCTTC; CDR3 protein: CASSLLANEQFF
D gene: -; J gene: TRBJ2-5; V gene: TRBV20-1; clone size: -; CDR3 DNA: TGCAGTGCTAGAGATCTTTCGTTAGGGGGGGAGACCCAGTACTTC; CDR3 protein: CSARDLSLGGETQYF
D gene: TRBD1; J gene: TRBJ2-5; V gene: TRBV11-2; clone size: -; CDR3 DNA: TGTGCCAGCAGCTCCACAGGGGGTAAGGAGACCCAGTACTTC; CDR3 protein: CASSSTGGKETQYF
D gene: -; J gene: TRBJ2-1; V gene: TRBV19; clone size: -; CDR3 DNA: TGTGCCAGTAGTACCCTGAGGGGGAGATGGAATGAGCAGTTCTTC; CDR3 protein: CASSTLRGRWNEQFF
D gene: TRBD2; J gene: TRBJ2-5; V gene: TRBV4-2; clone size: -; CDR3 DNA: TGTGCCAGCAGCCAAGATCTTGGGGCTAGCGGGAGAGAGACCCAGTACTTC; CDR3 protein: CASSQDLGASGRETQYF
D gene: TRBD1; J gene: TRBJ1-1; V gene: TRBV3-1; clone size: -; CDR3 DNA: TGTGCCAGCAGCCAAGATTGGGACAGGGAAGCTTTCTTT; CDR3 protein: CASSQDWDREAFF
D gene: -; J gene: TRBJ1-1; V gene: TRBV5-1; clone size: -; CDR3 DNA: TGCGCCAGCAGCCGAGGTCAGTTATCGAACACTGAAGCTTTCTTT; CDR3 protein: CASSRGQLSNTEAFF
D gene: TRBD1; J gene: TRBJ1-1; V gene: TRBV5-1; clone size: -; CDR3 DNA: TGCGCCAGCAGCTTGGAGGGGGCGGTGAACACTGAAGCTTTCTTT; CDR3 protein: CASSLEGAVNTEAFF
D gene: -; J gene: TRBJ1-2; V gene: TRBV3-1; clone size: -; CDR3 DNA: TGTGCCAGCAGCCAAGCAGACAGGCTTCCCAACTATGGCTACACCTTC; CDR3 protein: CASSQADRLPNYGYTF
D gene: TRBD1; J gene: TRBJ1-5; V gene: TRBV29-1; clone size: -; CDR3 DNA: TGCAGCGTAACAGGGGGCTTAGGACAGCCCCAGCATTTT; CDR3 protein: CSVTGGLGQPQHF
D gene: TRBD1; J gene: TRBJ2-2; V gene: TRBV20-1; clone size: -; CDR3 DNA: TGCAGTGCTCGGGACAGCCACACCGGGGAGCTGTTTTTT; CDR3 protein: CSARDSHTGELFF
D gene: -; J gene: TRBJ2-5; V gene: TRBV29-1; clone size: -; CDR3 DNA: TGCAGCTTCACCCGGACAGCCCAAGAGACCCAGTACTTC; CDR3 protein: CSFTRTAQETQYF
D gene: TRBD1; J gene: TRBJ2-5; V gene: TRBV7-9; clone size: -; CDR3 DNA: TGCGCCAGCAGCCCCGACAGGGGGCTAGAGACCCAGTACTTC; CDR3 protein: CASSPDRGLETQYF
D gene: -; J gene: TRBJ2-1; V gene: TRBV7-8; clone size: -; CDR3 DNA: TGTGCCAGCAGCTTAGAGGGGGGGGACCTCTCCCGGTTCTTC; CDR3 protein: CASSLEGGDLSRFF
D gene: -; J gene: TRBJ1-4; V gene: TRBV6-5; clone size: -; CDR3 DNA: TGTGCCAGCAGTTTGTCCGCAACTAATGAAAAACTGTTTTTT; CDR3 protein: CASSLSATNEKLFF
D gene: TRBD1; J gene: TRBJ1-2; V gene: TRBV6-2/TRBV6-3; clone size: -; CDR3 DNA: TGTGCCAGCAGCCTCCTCCCTGACAGGGCGGATGCCTTC; CDR3 protein: CASSLLPDRADAF
D gene: TRBD1; J gene: TRBJ2-5; V gene: TRBV7-9; clone size: -; CDR3 DNA: TGTGCCAGCAGCTTAGGTACAGGGGACCAAGAGACCCAGTACTTC; CDR3 protein: CASSLGTGDQETQYF
D gene: -; J gene: TRBJ2-6; V gene: TRBV19; clone size: -; CDR3 DNA: TGTGCCAGTCCACTTTCCCACGGAGACTCTGGGGCCAACGTCCTGACTTTC; CDR3 protein: CASPLSHGDSGANVLTF
D gene: TRBD1; J gene: TRBJ2-7; V gene: TRBV7-2; clone size: once; CDR3 DNA: TGTGCCAGCAGCTTATGGACAGGGGGGGATTCCGAGCAGTACTTC; CDR3 protein: CASSLWTGGDSEQYF
D gene: TRBD1; J gene: TRBJ1-4; V gene: TRBV20-1; clone size: -; CDR3 DNA: TGCAGTGCTAGAAGGGGACAGGGGGTAAATCTGTTTTTT; CDR3 protein: CSARRGQGVNLFF
D gene: -; J gene: TRBJ1-5; V gene: TRBV20-1; clone size: -; CDR3 DNA: TGCGCAAGGGGGAGGAACGTTTTTGGTCAGCCCCAGCATTTT; CDR3 protein: CARGRNVFGQPQHF
D gene: TRBD2; J gene: TRBJ2-1; V gene: TRBV12-3/TRBV12-4; clone size: -; CDR3 DNA: TGTGCCAGCAGCAAGATACTAGCGGGGGGCGATGAGCAGTTCTTC; CDR3 protein: CASSKILAGGDEQFF
D gene: -; J gene: TRBJ2-7; V gene: TRBV28; clone size: -; CDR3 DNA: TGTGCCAGCAGCCAGCCCAGTCCCCACGAGCAGTACTTC; CDR3 protein: CASSQPSPHEQYF
D gene: -; J gene: TRBJ1-2; V gene: TRBV28; clone size: -; CDR3 DNA: TGTGCCAGCAGTTTATGGGGGGCGGAAGGCTACACCTTC; CDR3 protein: CASSLWGAEGYTF
D gene: -; J gene: TRBJ2-5; V gene: TRBV19; clone size: -; CDR3 DNA: TGTGCCAGTAGTATCGGGTCGGAGACCCAGTACTTC; CDR3 protein: CASSIGSETQYF
D gene: TRBD1; J gene: TRBJ1-2; V gene: TRBV6-6; clone size: -; CDR3 DNA: TGTGCCAGCAGTTCCAGGACAGGGGGCGACTATGGCTACACCTTC; CDR3 protein: CASSSRTGGDYGYTF
D gene: -; J gene: TRBJ2-2; V gene: TRBV14; clone size: -; CDR3 DNA: TGTGCCAGCAGCCAGCTCAGGGATGCCGGGGAGCTGTTTTTT; CDR3 protein: CASSQLRDAGELFF
D gene: -; J gene: TRBJ2-7; V gene: TRBV7-9; clone size: -; CDR3 DNA: TGTGCCAGCAGCCTCACCGGGGCTTCCTACGAGCAGTACTTC; CDR3 protein: CASSLTGASYEQYF
D gene: -; J gene: TRBJ2-5; V gene: TRBV28; clone size: -; CDR3 DNA: TGTGCCAGCAGTGAGGCAGGGAGAGGAGAGACCCAGTACTTC; CDR3 protein: CASSEAGRGETQYF
D gene: TRBD1; J gene: TRBJ2-5; V gene: TRBV18; clone size: few; CDR3 DNA: TGTGCCAGCTCATTCGACAGGGCCCAAGAGACCCAGTACTTC; CDR3 protein: CASSFDRAQETQYF
D gene: -; J gene: TRBJ2-5; V gene: TRBV2; clone size: -; CDR3 DNA: TGTGCCAGCAGTCCAGGGAACCAAGAGACCCAGTACTTC; CDR3 protein: CASSPGNQETQYF
D gene: -; J gene: TRBJ2-3; V gene: TRBV20-1; clone size: -; CDR3 DNA: TGCAGTGCGCACCTACCGGTGGGTACGCAGTATTTT; CDR3 protein: CSAHLPVGTQYF
D gene: -; J gene: TRBJ1-1; V gene: TRBV3-1; clone size: -; CDR3 DNA: TGTGCCAGCAGCCAAACACGATTGAACACTGAAGCTTTCTTT; CDR3 protein: CASSQTRLNTEAFF
D gene: -; J gene: TRBJ2-7; V gene: TRBV30; clone size: -; CDR3 DNA: TGTGCCTGGATAAAAAATGGGGGGCTTCCTCTCTACGAGCAGTACTTC; CDR3 protein: CAWIKNGGLPLYEQYF
D gene: -; J gene: TRBJ1-2; V gene: TRBV30; clone size: -; CDR3 DNA: TGTGCCTGGAGTGTACCCGGGGGCCCATATGGCTACACCTTC; CDR3 protein: CAWSVPGGPYGYTF
D gene: TRBD2; J gene: TRBJ2-7; V gene: TRBV29-1; clone size: -; CDR3 DNA: TGCAGCGTTGGGCTCGGGACTAGCGGGAGTCGGGAGCAGTACTTC; CDR3 protein: CSVGLGTSGSREQYF
D gene: -; J gene: TRBJ1-1; V gene: TRBV12-3/TRBV12-4; clone size: -; CDR3 DNA: TGTGCCAGCAGCACCCCAGCCGGGTGGGGCGGCACTGAAGCTTTCTTT; CDR3 protein: CASSTPAGWGGTEAFF
D gene: -; J gene: TRBJ2-7; V gene: TRBV18; clone size: -; CDR3 DNA: TGTGCCAGCTCACCTACTGGACTGATCGAGCAGTACTTC; CDR3 protein: CASSPTGLIEQYF